This T cell receptor (beta chain) was sequenced for a study of kidney transplant recipient with SARS-CoV-2 infection. TCRdb re-analysed the reads in MiXCR, keeping a single row per CDR3 protein. The sample records approximately 240,000 distinct CDR3 sequences, more than 25% being singletons. Notes on this clonotype: Just one base apart from a much larger clone, this may be a read error.

This CDR3 is built from 13 residues. The germline V gene encodes CDR1 SGHNT and CDR2 YYREEE (reference sequence). The germline V and J ends were trimmed by 5 bases and 2 bases, with 8 bases remaining between them. The chain joins TRBV5-4 to TRBJ1-3; D gene ambiguous. Here the sequenced sample was a blood sample, taken at baseline and on day 111 from a kidney transplant recipient. This receptor was obtained from a male patient aged 25-45 years who had COVID-19 and was a kidney transplant recipient. The graft donor may have given rise to some T cells. DNA for the CDR3: TGTGCCAGCAGTTTCTACCCTGGAAACACCATATATTTT. Translated, it gives CASSFYPGNTIYF.